Presented here are 21 T cell receptor beta chains from one specimen sequenced in a study of memory CD4+ T cells and cytomegalovirus serostatus. The method was immunoSEQ multiplex PCR; TCRdb's version includes in-frame clones alone and lacks a portion of them. The table shows 45,000 to 70,000 clones, with about four fifths occurring only once. Single viable CD3+CD4+CD8-CD45RO+ cells were sorted as the memory CD4+ T cells. The source material was memory CD4+ T cells from blood. These receptors were taken from an adult in good health and CMV-seronegative. Some clones in this sample may be carry-over from other donors' samples.

The chain has TRBV18 and TRBJ2-7; 14 nucleotides agree with TRBD2. Germline V gene data show CDR1 as KGHSH and CDR2 as LQKENI. This CDR3 contains 16 residues. The V and J ends lost 5 bases and 3 bases, in that order; junction bases with no gene match: 6. DNA for the CDR3: TGTGCCAGCTCAGCCAGTGGGACTAGCGGGAGCTACGAGCAGTACTTC. Encoded protein: CASSASGTSGSYEQYF. The variable domain in full, with the rest retrieved from reference TRBV18 and TRBJ2-7, is NAGVMQNPRHLVRRRGQEARLRCSPMKGHSHVYWYRQLPEEGLKFMVYLQKENIIDESGMPKERFSAEFPKEGPSILRIQQVVRGDSAAYFCASSASGTSGSYEQYFGPGTRLTVT.

The chain joins TRBV7-6 to TRBJ2-5; 9 bases line up with TRBD2. CDR1 is SGHVS, CDR2 FNYEAQ, per germline. The CDR3 sequence is 18 residues long. V lost 2 bases and J lost 3; bases outside the gene matches: 13. This chain's CDR3 is CASSLIRTASGEEETQYF. As DNA, the CDR3 is TGTGCCAGCAGCTTAATACGTACGGCTAGCGGGGAAGAAGAGACCCAGTACTTC.

This clone came up many times. The chain carries TRBV27 and TRBJ1-1, with 7 bases that match TRBD1. The CDR3 is 13 residues long. V was pared by 3 bases and J by 9 bases, with 7 bases of the junction left unmatched. Germline-derived CDR1 and CDR2 are MNHEY and SMNVEV (reference sequence). The CDR3 DNA is TGTGCCAGCAGTTTTAATAAGGGACAGAAAGCTTTCTTT. Its protein product is CASSFNKGQKAFF.

This clone was counted a few times. The V call is TRBV25-1, the J call TRBJ1-1; D not certain. Deletions cut 5 bases from V and 10 bases from J, with 14 bases between. The CDR3 loop spans 12 amino acids. Germline loops: CDR1 MGHDK, CDR2 SYGVNS. The CDR3 sequence is CASSTDILVAFF. The CDR3 bases are TGTGCCAGCAGTACCGACATCCTCGTAGCTTTCTTT.

CDR3 loop: CASSLGASGIEQYF. The DNA of the CDR3 is TGTGCCAGCAGCTTAGGGGCTAGCGGGATAGAGCAGTACTTC. V gene TRBV11-2 combines with J gene TRBJ2-7, with 9 bases identical to TRBD2. Germline CDR1 is SGHAT and CDR2 is FQNNGV. Trimming removed 1 base from V and 7 bases from J; junction bases left unmatched: 5. CDR3 length: 14 amino acids.

The chain uses TRBV19 and TRBJ2-5; D perhaps matches TRBD2 (5 bases). Deletions cut 6 bases from V and 1 base from J, with 15 bases between. Germline lookup yields CDR1 LNHDA and CDR2 SQIVND (reference sequence). The CDR3 runs to 15 residues. DNA of the CDR3: TGTGCCAGTAGCACCCTAACGGGGTTCCAAGAGACCCAGTACTTC. Protein: CASSTLTGFQETQYF.

The CDR3 loop is CASSGQALSSYEQYF. CDR3 nucleotides: TGTGCCAGCAGCGGACAGGCACTAAGCTCCTACGAGCAGTACTTC. This chain joins TRBV2 and TRBJ2-7; 7 positions agree with TRBD1. Germline lookup yields CDR1 SNHLY and CDR2 FYNNEI. The CDR3 has 15 amino acids. The V gene end was trimmed by 6 bases and the J gene end by 0 bases; junction bases not matched to a gene: 8.

There are a few counts of this clone. This chain links TRBV7-2 with TRBJ2-1, with D possibly matching TRBD2 (6 bases). The CDR3 extends over 15 amino acids. From germline, CDR1 is SGHTA and CDR2 FQGNSA. Trimming cost V 3 bases and J 0 bases, with 9 bases left between them. The CDR3 reads CASSFSGLSYNEQFF. The CDR3 bases are TGTGCCAGCAGCTTTAGCGGACTCTCCTACAATGAGCAGTTCTTC.

The chain has TRBV19 and TRBJ1-1, with 7 bases matching TRBD1. This CDR3 contains 13 residues. Trimming removed 11 bases from V and 1 base from J; junction bases left unmatched: 7. Per the germline V gene, CDR1 is LNHDA and CDR2 is SQIVND (reference sequence). CDR3 coding DNA: TGTGCCGCATGGACAGGAGAGAACACTGAAGCTTTCTTT. Amino acids: CAAWTGENTEAFF.

The chain employs TRBV6-1 and TRBJ1-2; D might be TRBD1 (5 bases). Between the trimmed V and J ends, which lost 7 bases and 6 bases, there was a span of 15 bases. The V gene's germline CDR1 is MNHNS and CDR2 SASEGT. The CDR3 consists of 13 residues. The CDR3 is CASTVKQEDGYTF. DNA for the CDR3: TGTGCCAGCACGGTTAAACAGGAAGATGGCTACACCTTC.

The V gene is TRBV10-3, the J gene TRBJ2-3; 8 bases are shared with TRBD1. Germline V gene sequence: CDR1 ENHRY, CDR2 SYGVKD. The CDR3 sequence is 14 residues long. The J segment lost 3 bases and the V segment lost 8 bases, leaving 7 bases of the junction unmatched. The CDR3 here is CAIATGTGTDTQYF. In DNA form, the CDR3 reads TGTGCCATCGCAACCGGGACAGGTACAGATACGCAGTATTTT.

This clone has just a few counts. The chain recombines TRBV27 with TRBJ1-1; D gene unclear. This CDR3 has 13 residues. V lost 2 bases, J lost 1 base, and 5 bases lay in between. The germline V gene has CDR1 MNHEY and CDR2 SMNVEV (reference sequence). CDR3 amino acids: CASSLSRNTEAFF. CDR3 DNA sequence: TGTGCCAGCAGTTTAAGTAGGAACACTGAAGCTTTCTTT.

J is TRBJ2-1 and V is TRBV27; TRBD2 might be the D (7 bases). Germline V gene sequence: CDR1 MNHEY, CDR2 SMNVEV (reference sequence). Trimming pared 7 bases from V and 8 bases from J, leaving 15 bases between. The CDR3 spans 13 residues. CDR3 bases: TGTGCCAGCACGGGGGGCGGGACCGATGAGCAGTTCTTC. Translation: CASTGGGTDEQFF.

V is TRBV5-5 and J is TRBJ1-5, with a possible D match to TRBD1 (6 bases). V was cut by 3 bases and J by 4 bases, with 14 bases left in between. The CDR3 is 15 residues long. Germline CDR1 and CDR2: SGHKS and YYEKEE (reference sequence). As DNA, the CDR3 is TGTGCCAGCAGCTCGATGAGGGGGGGGAATCAGCCCCAGCATTTT. It is translated as CASSSMRGGNQPQHF.

This clone was seen a handful of times. CDR3 sequence (DNA): TGTGCCAGCAGCCAAGCGGCTTTTCGCCTTGGCGAGCAGTACTTC. It is translated as CASSQAAFRLGEQYF. The V and J genes are TRBV4-2 and TRBJ2-7, with D uncertain. Germline V gene lookup returns CDR1 LGHNA and CDR2 YNFKEQ. The CDR3 has 15 amino acids. The ends were cut back, 1 base at V and 6 bases at J, with 16 bases in the middle.

This chain connects TRBV27 to TRBJ2-7; 8 bases agree with TRBD2. Germline trimming cut 4 bases from V and 2 bases from J; bases unmatched to any gene: 7. Germline V gene sequence: CDR1 MNHEY, CDR2 SMNVEV (reference sequence). This CDR3 is built from 15 residues. CDR3 nucleotides: TGTGCCAGCAGTTCCGAGACTAGCGAGACCTACGAGCAGTACTTC. As protein: CASSSETSETYEQYF.

V usage is TRBV4-1 and J usage is TRBJ2-7; possibly TRBD2 for D (6 bases). The V end was cut by 4 bases, the J end by 1 base, with 14 bases between. In germline, CDR1 is MGHRA, CDR2 YSYEKL. The CDR3 is made up of 15 amino acids. The CDR3 is CASSLRLERSYEQYF. DNA for the CDR3: TGCGCCAGCAGCCTACGACTAGAGAGGTCCTACGAGCAGTACTTC.

V usage is TRBV10-1 and J usage is TRBJ2-1; 10 nucleotides line up with TRBD2. The CDR3 has 19 amino acids. With V trimmed by 3 bases and J by 4 bases, 15 bases remained unmatched. Germline CDR1 is WNHNN and CDR2 is SYGVQD (reference sequence). The CDR3 protein is CASSEEGQPELAGYNEQFF. The CDR3 nucleotides are TGCGCCAGCAGTGAAGAGGGACAGCCCGAACTAGCGGGGTACAATGAGCAGTTCTTC.

The chain combines TRBV6-5 with TRBJ1-2, with D unclear. V lost 0 bases, J lost 3 bases, and 14 bases lay in between. Looked up from germline, CDR1 is MNHEY and CDR2 is SVGAGI. CDR3 length equals 16 residues. The CDR3 region is CASSYSQFRGDYGYTF. The DNA of the CDR3 is TGTGCCAGCAGTTACTCCCAGTTCCGCGGAGACTATGGCTACACCTTC.

The genes are TRBV6-1 and TRBJ2-2; D gene unclear. The V end was cut by 6 bases, the J end by 1 base, with 9 bases between. Per germline, CDR1 MNHNS and CDR2 SASEGT. The CDR3 covers 14 residues. The CDR3 sequence: CASSLSLNTGELFF. CDR3 in DNA: TGTGCCAGCAGCCTGAGCCTGAACACCGGGGAGCTGTTTTTT.

The chain uses TRBV6-5 and TRBJ2-3; D gene uncertain. Germline CDR1 reads MNHEY; CDR2 reads SVGAGI. This CDR3 is 11 amino acids long. V was pared by 10 bases and J by 2 bases, with 7 bases between. The CDR3 region is CATRNTDTQYF. CDR3 sequence (DNA): TGTGCCACCAGGAACACAGATACGCAGTATTTT.